The sequence of this T cell receptor (beta chain) was determined in a study of T cells in Graves' hyperthyroidism and ophthalmopathy. V was trimmed by 6 bases and J by 10 bases, leaving 12 bases between them. Germline V gene lookup returns CDR1 PRHDT and CDR2 FYEKMQ (reference sequence). The CDR3 has 11 amino acids. Patients affected by ophthalmopathy presented a Clinical Activity Score of at least 3, a NOSPECS grade of at least 4, and disease duration below 3 months. Each diagnosis drew on symptoms, thyroxine, TRAb, thyroid ultrasound and orbital computed tomography findings. General observations from the study: Ophthalmopathy was model-predicted a median about 7.1 months pre-onset. Among thyroid clonotypes expanded above 0.001, most also appeared in blood.

This clonotype has ten or more counts. Its antigen is not identified. Amplification targeted TCR beta CDR3 regions from RNA transcripts. With the HTBI primer set, the TCR CDR3 went through a first round of RT-PCR. A single record per CDR3 protein comes from TCRdb applying MiXCR to the multiplex PCR reads. This sample yields approximately 250,000 distinct CDR3 sequences, of which approximately 24% are seen a single time; about a third belongs to the top ten. Sequencing was carried out using blood. J is TRBJ1-1 and V is TRBV13; D is possibly TRBD1 (5 bases). The origin of this receptor is a woman between 40 and 55 years old with Graves' ophthalmopathy. CDR3 nucleotides: TGTGCCAGCAGGGGTGGGGGGGTAGCTTTCTTT. Translating gives CASRGGGVAFF.